What follows are 20 T cell receptor beta chains derived from one specimen sequenced in a study of cytomegalovirus exposure and HLA in healthy donors. Primers included in the PCR were 60 Vbeta and 13 Jbeta primers. Clones were read by immunoSEQ multiplex PCR, and TCRdb kept only the in-frame ones, dropping some. Of about 160,000 clones listed, approximately 77% are singletons. The sample comprised PBMCs. These receptors came from a man in his forties or fifties in good health and CMV-seropositive.

The table lists this clone with a few counts. This chain links TRBV9 with TRBJ2-3, with 8 bases matching TRBD2. CDR1 SGDLS and CDR2 YYNGEE come from the germline V gene. The CDR3 has 15 residues. V lost 5 bases, J lost 2 bases, and 7 bases stayed unmatched. Here the CDR3 DNA reads TGTGCCAGCAGAAGCGGCGGGGGGAACACAGATACGCAGTATTTT. It specifies CASRSGGGNTDTQYF. The complete variable domain, with remaining parts taken from reference TRBV9 and TRBJ2-3, reads DSGVTQTPKHLITATGQRVTLRCSPRSGDLSVYWYQQSLDQGLQFLIQYYNGEERAKGNILERFSAQQFPDLHSELNLSSLELGDSALYFCASRSGGGNTDTQYFGPGTRLTVL.

V usage is TRBV9 and J usage is TRBJ2-1, with a tentative D call TRBD2 (6 bases). Per the germline V gene, CDR1 is SGDLS and CDR2 is YYNGEE. V gave up 0 bases and J gave up 0 bases, with 10 bases separating them. CDR3 size: 16 residues. CDR3 residues: CASSVVAGSSYNEQFF. Here the CDR3 DNA reads TGTGCCAGCAGCGTAGTGGCCGGGAGCTCCTACAATGAGCAGTTCTTC.

The V call is TRBV7-6, the J call TRBJ2-5, with 10 bases fitting TRBD1. Germline CDR1 and CDR2: SGHVS and FNYEAQ. There are 15 residues in the CDR3. V gave up 3 bases and J gave up 1 base; unmatched junction bases: 2. CDR3 sequence: CASSFGQGVQETQYF. The CDR3 nucleotides are TGTGCCAGCAGCTTCGGACAGGGGGTCCAAGAGACCCAGTACTTC. The full variable domain, with the rest looked up from reference TRBV7-6 and TRBJ2-5, is GAGVSQSPRYKVTKRGQDVALRCDPISGHVSLYWYRQALGQGPEFLTYFNYEAQQDKSGLPNDRFSAERPEGSISTLTIQRTEQRDSAMYRCASSFGQGVQETQYFGPGTRLLVL.

This clone has a single count. The V call is TRBV9, the J call TRBJ2-2; D possibly corresponds to TRBD2 (5 bases). Germline-derived CDR1 and CDR2 are SGDLS and YYNGEE. The CDR3 is 13 residues long. The V and J ends lost 6 bases and 1 base respectively, with 7 bases between them. CDR3 in DNA: TGTGCCAGCAACCGGGGGAACACCGGGGAGCTGTTTTTT. This codes for CASNRGNTGELFF.

The chain uses TRBV7-9 and TRBJ2-1; D gene unclear. The V gene lost 1 base and the J gene lost 10 bases, with 11 bases spanning the gap. There are 13 residues in the CDR3. CDR1 and CDR2 from the germline V gene are SEHNR and FQNEAQ (reference sequence). The CDR3, as DNA: TGTGCCAGCAGCTTAGTTAGAAAACCAGAGCAGTTCTTC. Encoded protein: CASSLVRKPEQFF. Full variable domain (missing parts from reference TRBV7-9 and TRBJ2-1): DTGVSQNPRHKITKRGQNVTFRCDPISEHNRLYWYRQTLGQGPEFLTYFQNEAQLEKSRLLSDRFSAERPKGSFSTLEIQRTEQGDSAMYLCASSLVRKPEQFFGPGTRLTVL.

The CDR3 nucleotides are TGTGCCAGCAGCTTGGGTTTGGGGCCGTATAATGAAAAACTGTTTTTT. Protein: CASSLGLGPYNEKLFF. The rearrangement links TRBV5-8 to TRBJ1-4; D might be TRBD1 (5 bases). Germline V gene data show CDR1 as SGHTS and CDR2 as YDEGEE. CDR3 length: 16 residues. Trimming cost V 0 bases and J 4 bases, with 13 bases left between them.

This rearrangement joins TRBV30 to TRBJ2-7; 11 positions agree with TRBD1. Germline V gene lookup returns CDR1 GTSNPN and CDR2 SVGIG (reference sequence). The V gene end was trimmed by 3 bases and the J gene end by 5 bases; junction bases not matched to a gene: 6. CDR3 length equals 14 residues. The CDR3 DNA is TGTGCCTGGAGGGGCGGGACAGGGGGGGACGAGCAGTACTTC. This gives the protein CAWRGGTGGDEQYF.

The chain couples TRBV9 to TRBJ1-1; D remains unclear. The CDR3 has 13 residues. V was shortened by 0 bases and J by 10 bases, with 13 bases between the two germline ends. The germline CDR1 and CDR2 sequences are SGDLS and YYNGEE. The DNA of the CDR3 is TGTGCCAGCAGCGTAGAGTCGGCAGGTGTAGCTTTCTTT. Translated: CASSVESAGVAFF.

This rearrangement joins TRBV18 to TRBJ2-5; 10 nucleotides agree with TRBD1. The germline gives CDR1 KGHSH, CDR2 LQKENI. V shed 2 bases, J shed 4 bases, and the junction held 4 bases outside the gene matches. This CDR3 has 15 residues. The CDR3 spells CASSPTGQGGETQYF. The CDR3 nucleotides are TGTGCCAGCTCACCAACCGGACAGGGGGGAGAGACCCAGTACTTC.

This chain links TRBV27 with TRBJ1-4; possible D gene TRBD1, 6 bases. The CDR3 has 15 amino acids. The germline gives CDR1 MNHEY, CDR2 SMNVEV (reference sequence). V dropped 2 bases and J dropped 6 bases, with 13 bases sitting between them. This chain's CDR3 is CASSLRGWTDEKLFF. Here the CDR3 DNA reads TGTGCCAGCAGTTTAAGGGGGTGGACGGATGAAAAACTGTTTTTT. The full variable domain, completed using reference TRBV27 and TRBJ1-4, is EAQVTQNPRYLITVTGKKLTVTCSQNMNHEYMSWYRQDPGLGLRQIYYSMNVEVTDKGDVPEGYKVSRKEKRNFPLILESPSPNQTSLYFCASSLRGWTDEKLFFGSGTQLSVL.

The J gene is TRBJ2-1, the V gene TRBV5-6, with 7 bases fitting TRBD2. CDR3 length: 15 amino acids. Germline trimming cut 2 bases from V and 2 bases from J; bases unmatched to any gene: 4. Per the germline V gene, CDR1 is SGHDT and CDR2 is YYEEEE. The CDR3: CASSFGGGPYNEQFF. CDR3 DNA: TGTGCCAGCAGCTTTGGGGGGGGACCCTACAATGAGCAGTTCTTC.

The chain joins TRBV4-3 to TRBJ2-2, with 10 positions matching TRBD2. The germline V gene encodes CDR1 LGHNA and CDR2 YSLEER. The CDR3 has 17 residues. V was clipped by 2 bases and J by 3 bases; unmatched bases: 6. CDR3 coding DNA: TGCGCCAGCAGCCAATCGCTAGCGGGAGACCACACCGGGGAGCTGTTTTTT. Protein product: CASSQSLAGDHTGELFF.

This CDR3 reads CASSPPKGYYNEQFF. CDR3 nucleotide sequence: TGTGCCAGCAGCCCCCCGAAGGGGTACTACAATGAGCAGTTCTTC. The genes are TRBV5-6 and TRBJ2-1, with a possible D match to TRBD1 (5 bases). The CDR3 is 15 residues long. Between the trimmed V and J ends, which lost 4 bases and 3 bases, there was a span of 14 bases. CDR1 is SGHDT and CDR2 is YYEEEE in the germline V gene.

J is TRBJ1-1 and V is TRBV27; D may be TRBD1 (6 bases). Germline loops: CDR1 MNHEY, CDR2 SMNVEV (reference sequence). With 4 bases removed from V and 5 bases from J, the gap between germline ends came to 11 bases. This CDR3 is 13 amino acids long. The DNA for the CDR3 is TGTGCCAGCAGTTACAGGGCCACGACTGAAGCTTTCTTT. This translates into CASSYRATTEAFF.

The chain has TRBV4-3 and TRBJ1-6, with D possibly being TRBD1 (5 bases). CDR1 and CDR2 from the germline V gene are LGHNA and YSLEER. Trimming pared 0 bases from V and 10 bases from J, leaving 16 bases between. This CDR3 region has 16 residues. As DNA, the CDR3 is TGCGCCAGCAGCCAAGATGTTGGGGGGATAAAATCACCCCTCCACTTT. It is translated as CASSQDVGGIKSPLHF.

V is TRBV7-2 and J is TRBJ2-3, with TRBD1 matching 7 bases. The CDR3 loop spans 13 amino acids. With 5 bases clipped from V and 4 bases from J, the junction kept 3 bases outside the gene matches. Germline CDR1 is SGHTA and CDR2 is FQGNSA. As DNA, the CDR3 is TGTGCCAGCAGCGAGGGGGCCCCAGATACGCAGTATTTT. Amino acids: CASSEGAPDTQYF. Full variable domain (rest looked up from reference TRBV7-2 and TRBJ2-3): GAGVSQSPSNKVTEKGKDVELRCDPISGHTALYWYRQSLGQGLEFLIYFQGNSAPDKSGLPSDRFSAERTGGSVSTLTIQRTQQEDSAVYLCASSEGAPDTQYFGPGTRLTVL.

This clone was counted a few times. V usage is TRBV5-6 and J usage is TRBJ1-4; 9 positions match TRBD1. The CDR3 is 16 amino acids. Germline CDR1 is SGHDT and CDR2 is YYEEEE. The V and J ends lost 4 bases and 3 bases, in that order; junction bases with no gene match: 7. CDR3 loop: CASSMPGQGSNEKLFF. CDR3 nucleotide sequence: TGTGCCAGCAGCATGCCGGGACAGGGATCTAATGAAAAACTGTTTTTT.

The chain has TRBV30 and TRBJ1-4, with D hard to call. Trimming took off 0 bases at V and 0 bases at J, with 8 bases between the two ends. The CDR3 has 15 residues. Germline-derived CDR1 and CDR2 are GTSNPN and SVGIG (reference sequence). CDR3 sequence reads: CAWSVLHTTNEKLFF. The CDR3, as DNA: TGTGCCTGGAGTGTACTACATACAACTAATGAAAAACTGTTTTTT.

The V call is TRBV18, the J call TRBJ2-5; a weak D match, TRBD1 (6 bases). The CDR3 is 13 amino acids. V lost 3 bases and J 9 bases, leaving 14 bases between the germline ends. Germline values: CDR1 KGHSH, CDR2 LQKENI. CDR3 sequence reads: CASSPAPEGAQYF. Written as DNA, the CDR3 is TGTGCCAGCTCACCCGCCCCCGAGGGGGCCCAGTACTTC. The full variable domain, its missing parts supplied by reference TRBV18 and TRBJ2-5, is NAGVMQNPRHLVRRRGQEARLRCSPMKGHSHVYWYRQLPEEGLKFMVYLQKENIIDESGMPKERFSAEFPKEGPSILRIQQVVRGDSAAYFCASSPAPEGAQYFGPGTRLLVL.

The gene calls are TRBV29-1 and TRBJ1-2; 7 bases map to TRBD1. The junction had 6 bases not matched to a gene; V was cut back by 6 bases and J by 8 bases. The CDR3 runs 11 residues. Germline CDR1 is SQVTM and CDR2 is ANQGSEA. This CDR3 is CSVWDSRGYTF. DNA for the CDR3: TGCAGCGTCTGGGACAGTCGGGGCTACACCTTC.